The 2 T cell receptor beta chains below were found in one sample sequenced in a study of metastatic and nonmetastatic thyroid tumors. There were no patients who had received any treatment before thyroid surgery. From the PCR reads, TCRdb re-called clones with MiXCR. The sample shows fewer than 35,000 clones, 25% to 35% of them seen only once. The sequencing sample was made of blood. Source of these receptors: a female donor with papillary thyroid cancer or a benign thyroid nodule (not recorded which). Some clones in this sample may be carry-over from other donors' samples.

The rearrangement uses TRBV20-1 and TRBJ1-6; D is unresolved. Per germline, CDR1 DFQATT and CDR2 SNEGSKA (reference sequence). Trimming took off 4 bases at V and 9 bases at J, with 13 bases between the two ends. The CDR3 has 13 residues. The CDR3 spells CSANPLPSSPLHF. The CDR3 DNA sequence: TGCAGTGCTAATCCGCTCCCTAGTTCACCCCTCCACTTT.

J is TRBJ2-7 and V is TRBV3-1, with D perhaps TRBD1 (6 bases). This CDR3 is 13 amino acids long. CDR1 is LGHDT, CDR2 YNNKEL, per germline (reference sequence). V was shortened by 4 bases and J by 7 bases, with 14 bases between the two germline ends. CDR3: CASSRNRVQEQYF. The DNA of the CDR3 is TGTGCCAGCAGCCGAAACAGGGTCCAGGAGCAGTACTTC.